This T cell receptor (beta chain) is drawn from a study of human versus mouse CDR3 diversity and MHC coevolution. This CDR3 is 12 amino acids long. The V end lost 5 bases, the J end lost 0 bases, and 4 bases lay between the germline ends. The germline CDR1 and CDR2 sequences are SGHVS and FQNEAQ. Method: immunoSEQ multiplex PCR; TCRdb's copy keeps in-frame clones and lacks some. The data show tens of thousands of clones, about 94% seen once. Sequencing used naive CD4+ T cells from blood. Sample subset: CD45RO-negative CD62L-positive naive CD4 T cells. The chain couples TRBV7-8 to TRBJ2-5; no clear D. The source of this sequence is a person aged 30 to 69 in good health. CDR3 loop: CASSLHQETQYF. The CDR3 DNA is TGTGCCAGCAGCCTACACCAAGAGACCCAGTACTTC.